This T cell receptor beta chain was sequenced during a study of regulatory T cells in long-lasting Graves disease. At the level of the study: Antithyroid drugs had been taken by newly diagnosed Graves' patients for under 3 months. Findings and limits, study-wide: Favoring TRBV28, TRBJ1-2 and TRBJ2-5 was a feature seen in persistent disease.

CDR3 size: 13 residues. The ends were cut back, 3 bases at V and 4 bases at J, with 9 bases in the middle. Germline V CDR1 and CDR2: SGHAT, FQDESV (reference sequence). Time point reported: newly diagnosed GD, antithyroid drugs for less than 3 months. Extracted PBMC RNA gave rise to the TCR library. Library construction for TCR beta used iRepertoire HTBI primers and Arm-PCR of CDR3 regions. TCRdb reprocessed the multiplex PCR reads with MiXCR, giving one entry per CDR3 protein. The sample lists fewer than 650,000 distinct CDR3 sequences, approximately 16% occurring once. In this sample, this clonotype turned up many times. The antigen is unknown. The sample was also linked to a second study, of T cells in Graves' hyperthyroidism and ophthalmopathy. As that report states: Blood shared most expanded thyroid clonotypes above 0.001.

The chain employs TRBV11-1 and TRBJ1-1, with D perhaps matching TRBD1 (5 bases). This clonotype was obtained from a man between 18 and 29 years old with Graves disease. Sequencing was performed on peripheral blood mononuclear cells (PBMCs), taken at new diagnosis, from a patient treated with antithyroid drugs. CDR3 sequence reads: CASSFGAGTEAFF. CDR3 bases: TGTGCCAGCAGCTTTGGGGCGGGCACTGAAGCTTTCTTT.